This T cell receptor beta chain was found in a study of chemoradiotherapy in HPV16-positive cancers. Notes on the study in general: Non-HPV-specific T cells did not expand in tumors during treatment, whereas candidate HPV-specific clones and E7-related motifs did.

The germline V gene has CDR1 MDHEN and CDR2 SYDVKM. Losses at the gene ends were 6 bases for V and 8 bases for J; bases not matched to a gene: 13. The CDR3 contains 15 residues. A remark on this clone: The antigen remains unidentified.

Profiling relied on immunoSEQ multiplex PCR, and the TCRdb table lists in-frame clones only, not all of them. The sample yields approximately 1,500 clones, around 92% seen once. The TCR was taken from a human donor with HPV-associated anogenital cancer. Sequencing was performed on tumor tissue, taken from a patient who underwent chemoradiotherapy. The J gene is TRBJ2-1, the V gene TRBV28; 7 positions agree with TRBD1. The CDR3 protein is CASSPWTGEGDEQFF. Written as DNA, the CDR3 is TGTGCCAGCAGCCCGTGGACAGGCGAGGGAGATGAGCAGTTCTTC.